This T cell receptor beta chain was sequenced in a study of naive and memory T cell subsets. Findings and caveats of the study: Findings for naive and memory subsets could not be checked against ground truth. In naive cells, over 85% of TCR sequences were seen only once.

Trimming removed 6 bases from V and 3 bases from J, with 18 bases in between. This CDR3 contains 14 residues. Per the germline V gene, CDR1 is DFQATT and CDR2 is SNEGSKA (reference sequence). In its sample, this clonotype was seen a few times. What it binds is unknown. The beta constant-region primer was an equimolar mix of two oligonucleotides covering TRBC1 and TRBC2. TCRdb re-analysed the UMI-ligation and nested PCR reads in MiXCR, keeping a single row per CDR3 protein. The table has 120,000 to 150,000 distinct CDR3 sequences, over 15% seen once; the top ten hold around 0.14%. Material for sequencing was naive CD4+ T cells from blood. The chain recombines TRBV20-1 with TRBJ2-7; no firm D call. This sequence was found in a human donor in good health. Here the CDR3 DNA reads TGCAGTGCAACTCCGCCGGGCCCGAACTACGAGCAGTACTTC. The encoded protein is CSATPPGPNYEQYF.